This note documents a single TCR beta chain sequence. Its antigen is as yet unknown. This sample was included in a study of cytomegalovirus exposure and HLA in healthy donors. Overall study: According to later analysis, the same platform produced the roughly 120 validation and approximately 630 first-cohort repertoires. Study-level findings and limits: Most TCRs appeared rarely, but some public TCRs recurred in many donors. The study put some 150 TCR beta chains on its list as cytomegalovirus-associated. Both high specificity and high sensitivity reportedly marked the classifier's diagnosis of cytomegalovirus status.

Assay used: immunoSEQ multiplex PCR; TCRdb lists only in-frame clones, some missing. The table records some 180,000 clones, around nine tenths of them present only once. V trimming: 3 bases; J trimming: 4 bases; junction bases outside the gene matches: 2. Germline assignment: CDR1 MNHEY and CDR2 SMNVEV (reference sequence). The CDR3 is 13 amino acids. The sequencing sample was made of PBMCs. This receptor was identified in a man between 25 and 39 years old in good health and CMV-seropositive. The J gene is TRBJ1-2, the V gene TRBV27, with 7 bases matching TRBD1. This CDR3 is CASSLGQTYGYTF. CDR3 nucleotides: TGTGCCAGCAGTTTGGGACAGACCTATGGCTACACCTTC.